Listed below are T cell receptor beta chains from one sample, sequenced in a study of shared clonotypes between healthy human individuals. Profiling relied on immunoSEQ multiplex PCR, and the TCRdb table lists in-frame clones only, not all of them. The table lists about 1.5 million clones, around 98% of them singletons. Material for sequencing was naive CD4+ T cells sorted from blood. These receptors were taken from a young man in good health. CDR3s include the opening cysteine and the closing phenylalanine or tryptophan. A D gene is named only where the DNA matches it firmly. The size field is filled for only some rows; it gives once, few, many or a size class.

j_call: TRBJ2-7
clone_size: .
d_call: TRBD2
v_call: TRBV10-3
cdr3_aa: CAISSGPSGRGYEQYF
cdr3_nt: TGTGCCATCAGTTCGGGGCCTAGCGGGAGGGGGTACGAGCAGTACTTC

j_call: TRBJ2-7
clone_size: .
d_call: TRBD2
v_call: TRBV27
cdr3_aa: CASRPGTSGASQQYF
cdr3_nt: TGTGCCAGCAGGCCGGGGACTAGCGGAGCCTCACAGCAGTACTTC

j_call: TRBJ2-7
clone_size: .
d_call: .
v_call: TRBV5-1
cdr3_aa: CASSLFSAYEQYF
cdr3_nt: TGCGCCAGCAGTCTCTTTTCGGCCTACGAGCAGTACTTC

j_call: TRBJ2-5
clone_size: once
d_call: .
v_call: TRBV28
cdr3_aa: CASRGPLLQETQYF
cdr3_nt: TGTGCCAGCAGGGGGCCGCTCCTCCAAGAGACCCAGTACTTC

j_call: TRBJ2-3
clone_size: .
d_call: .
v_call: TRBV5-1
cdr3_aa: CASSSRGGTDTQYF
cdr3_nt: TGCGCCAGCAGTTCCAGGGGGGGCACAGATACGCAGTATTTT

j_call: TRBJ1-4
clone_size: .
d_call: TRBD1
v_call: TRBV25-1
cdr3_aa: CASSDPGQGDEKLFF
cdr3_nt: TGTGCCAGCAGTGACCCGGGACAGGGAGACGAAAAACTGTTTTTT

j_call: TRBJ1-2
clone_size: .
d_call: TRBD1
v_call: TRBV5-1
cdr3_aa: CASSVTATTGGARYGYTF
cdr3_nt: TGCGCCAGCAGCGTGACTGCGACGACAGGGGGCGCGCGGTATGGCTACACCTTC

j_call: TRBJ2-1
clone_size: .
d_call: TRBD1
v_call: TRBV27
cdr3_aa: CASHKVGTGVQFF
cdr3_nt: TGTGCCAGCCATAAAGTCGGGACAGGGGTGCAGTTCTTC

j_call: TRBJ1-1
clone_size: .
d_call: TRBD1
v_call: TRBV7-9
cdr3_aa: CASSLGDSSEAFF
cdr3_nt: TGTGCCAGCAGCTTGGGGGACAGTTCTGAAGCTTTCTTT

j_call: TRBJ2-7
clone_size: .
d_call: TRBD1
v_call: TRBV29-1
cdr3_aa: CSVTGTGGYEQYF
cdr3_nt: TGCAGCGTGACCGGGACAGGGGGCTACGAGCAGTACTTC

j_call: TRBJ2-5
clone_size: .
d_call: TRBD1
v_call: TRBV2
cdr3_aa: CASRDRAETQYF
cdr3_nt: TGTGCCAGCAGGGACAGGGCCGAGACCCAGTACTTC

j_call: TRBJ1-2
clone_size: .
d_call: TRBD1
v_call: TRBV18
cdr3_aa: CASSPQTGSDGYTF
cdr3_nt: TGTGCCAGCTCACCCCAGACAGGGTCTGATGGCTACACCTTC

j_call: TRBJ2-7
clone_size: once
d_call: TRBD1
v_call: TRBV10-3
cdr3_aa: CAISDSGQGYEQYF
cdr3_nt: TGTGCCATCAGTGATTCGGGACAGGGCTACGAGCAGTACTTC

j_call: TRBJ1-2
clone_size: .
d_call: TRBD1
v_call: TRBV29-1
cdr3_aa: CSVVGTEANYGYTF
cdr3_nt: TGCAGCGTTGTGGGGACAGAAGCTAACTATGGCTACACCTTC

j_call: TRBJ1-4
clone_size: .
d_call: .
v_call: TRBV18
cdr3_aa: CASSPGQNEKLFF
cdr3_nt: TGTGCCAGCTCACCCGGACAGAATGAAAAACTGTTTTTT

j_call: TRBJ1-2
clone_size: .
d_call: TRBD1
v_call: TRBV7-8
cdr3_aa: CASSFNRGEGYTF
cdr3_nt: TGTGCCAGCAGCTTTAACAGGGGTGAGGGCTACACCTTC

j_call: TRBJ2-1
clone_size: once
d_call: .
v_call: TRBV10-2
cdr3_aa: CASSETSSDEQFF
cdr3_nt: TGCGCCAGCAGTGAAACTAGCTCGGATGAGCAGTTCTTC

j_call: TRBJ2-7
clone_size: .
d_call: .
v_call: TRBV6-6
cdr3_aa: CASSWTVTYEQYF
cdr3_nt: TGTGCCAGCAGTTGGACAGTAACCTACGAGCAGTACTTC

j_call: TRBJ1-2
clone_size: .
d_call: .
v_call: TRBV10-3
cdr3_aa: CAISAGNYGYTF
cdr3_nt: TGTGCCATCAGTGCCGGGAACTATGGTTACACCTTC

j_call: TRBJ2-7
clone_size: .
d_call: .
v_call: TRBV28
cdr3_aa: CASSSAWDSSYEQYF
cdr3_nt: TGTGCCAGCAGCTCCGCCTGGGATAGCTCCTACGAGCAGTACTTC

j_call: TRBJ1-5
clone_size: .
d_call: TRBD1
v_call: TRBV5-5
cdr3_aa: CASSPGQGEGSNQPQHF
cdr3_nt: TGTGCCAGCAGCCCGGGACAGGGGGAAGGGAGCAATCAGCCCCAGCATTTT

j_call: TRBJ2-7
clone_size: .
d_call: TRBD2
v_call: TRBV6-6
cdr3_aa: CASSYPGGNSYEQYF
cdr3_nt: TGTGCCAGCAGTTACCCGGGGGGGAACTCCTACGAGCAGTACTTC

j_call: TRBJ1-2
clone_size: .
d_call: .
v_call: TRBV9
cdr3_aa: CASSVVSGGYGYTF
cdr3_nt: TGTGCCAGCAGCGTAGTATCCGGGGGGTATGGCTACACCTTC